A selection of T cell receptor beta chains follows, all from one sample in a study of shared clonotypes between healthy human individuals. Profiled with immunoSEQ multiplex PCR; TCRdb holds only in-frame clones, not every one. The sample lists more than 1 million clones, roughly 74% occurring once. Sequencing input: memory CD4+ T cells from PBMCs. The receptors stem from a man younger than 30 in good health. Some clones in this sample may be carry-over from other donors' samples. Each CDR3 is given with its conserved first and last residue. The D gene is left open where the match is weak. The size entry is marked missing in some rows and otherwise reads once, few, many or a size class.

TRBJ2-4	TRBV27	.	.	14	CASSSHLAKNIQYF	TGTGCCAGCAGTAGCCACCTAGCCAAAAACATTCAGTACTTC
TRBJ2-1	TRBV11-3	TRBD2	once	14	CASSFSAGGPEQFF	TGTGCCAGCAGCTTCTCCGCGGGAGGTCCTGAGCAGTTCTTC
TRBJ2-7	TRBV11-2	.	once	12	CASSLGTGEQYF	TGTGCCAGCAGCTTAGGAACAGGCGAGCAGTACTTC
TRBJ1-3	TRBV6-1	TRBD1	.	15	CASEYGQGNGNTIYF	TGTGCCAGCGAATACGGACAGGGGAACGGAAACACCATATATTTT
TRBJ2-1	TRBV5-8	TRBD2	many	17	CASSSLAGAVSYNEQFF	TGTGCCAGCAGCTCGTTAGCGGGAGCTGTCTCCTACAATGAGCAGTTCTTC
TRBJ2-5	TRBV12-5	TRBD1	.	16	CASGLVGSGPGGTQYF	TGTGCTAGTGGTTTGGTAGGATCGGGCCCAGGGGGGACCCAGTACTTC
TRBJ1-5	TRBV19	.	.	16	CASSKPTGLGNQPQHF	TGTGCCAGTAGTAAGCCAACAGGGCTAGGGAATCAGCCCCAGCATTTT
TRBJ2-3	TRBV15	.	few	13	CATSRGTSSTQYF	TGTGCCACCAGCAGAGGTACGTCCAGCACGCAGTATTTT
TRBJ2-5	TRBV5-1	TRBD2	.	17	CASSPEPSGSGGETQYF	TGCGCCAGCAGCCCCGAACCTAGCGGGAGTGGTGGAGAGACCCAGTACTTC
TRBJ1-5	TRBV2	.	.	14	CASRLRGGNQPQHF	TGTGCCAGCAGGCTCAGGGGTGGCAATCAGCCCCAGCATTTT
TRBJ2-1	TRBV5-1	.	.	15	CASSLHHTSYNEQFF	TGCGCCAGCAGCTTGCATCACACCTCCTACAATGAGCAGTTCTTC
TRBJ1-1	TRBV11-1	.	.	13	CASSLSVNTEAFF	TGTGCCAGCAGCTTATCGGTGAACACTGAAGCTTTCTTT
TRBJ1-3	TRBV10-3	.	.	13	CAISRESGNTIYF	TGTGCCATCAGTAGAGAATCTGGAAACACCATATATTTT
TRBJ2-5	TRBV28	TRBD2	.	16	CASSLSSGFTRETQYF	TGTGCCAGCAGTTTGTCTAGCGGGTTCACACGAGAGACCCAGTACTTC
TRBJ2-2	TRBV10-1	TRBD2	.	17	CASSEGGRGRFDGELFF	TGCGCCAGCAGTGAAGGCGGGAGGGGAAGGTTCGACGGGGAGCTGTTTTTT